The 9 T cell receptor beta chains below were found in one sample sequenced in a study of Ad26.COV2.S vaccination and SARS-CoV-2 variants. Treatment in this sample: some 19 received Ad26.COV2.S at low or high dose, single or two shots; 5 received placebo; per-sample allocation not given. Following the first vaccine or placebo injection, samples were taken on day 63. The protocol was immunoSEQ multiplex PCR, while the TCRdb copy is restricted to in-frame clones and leaves out a portion. The data show hundreds of thousands of clones, around 89% seen once. The sequenced sample was peripheral blood, obtained in a trial of Ad26.COV2.S vaccine versus placebo. Receptor source: a person between 18 and 59 years old who received the Ad26.COV2.S COVID-19 vaccine or a placebo.

The chain is built from TRBV7-8 and TRBJ1-1; possibly TRBD1 for D (5 bases). The V end was cut by 5 bases, the J end by 4 bases, with 11 bases between. The length of the CDR3 is 13 residues. The germline V gene encodes CDR1 SGHVS and CDR2 FQNEAQ. Here the CDR3 reads CASSLRRGTEAFF. For the CDR3, the DNA is TGTGCCAGCAGCCTTAGGAGGGGCACTGAAGCTTTCTTT.

The genes are TRBV6-2 or TRBV6-3 and TRBJ1-2; D may be TRBD1 (5 bases). The germline V gene has CDR1 MNHEY and CDR2 SVGEGT. The CDR3 sequence is 15 residues long. Trimming pared 3 bases from V and 2 bases from J, leaving 13 bases between. The chain's CDR3 is CASSYGGQGNYGYTF. The CDR3 nucleotides are TGTGCCAGCAGTTATGGTGGGCAGGGCAACTATGGCTACACCTTC.

The chain carries TRBV2 and TRBJ2-3; TRBD1 matches at 7 bases. There are 13 residues in the CDR3. Germline CDR1 is SNHLY and CDR2 is FYNNEI. The CDR3 DNA reads TGTGCACCAAGGACAGGTCCCCCAGATACGCAGTATTTT. This gives the protein CAPRTGPPDTQYF.

The chain couples TRBV7-9 to TRBJ1-6, with D maybe TRBD1 (5 bases). The CDR3 consists of 12 residues. Germline lookup yields CDR1 SEHNR and CDR2 FQNEAQ (reference sequence). V lost 1 base to trimming and J lost 13 bases, with 8 bases between them. Here the CDR3 reads CASSLEEGPLHF. The DNA of the CDR3 is TGTGCCAGCAGCTTAGAGGAGGGGCCCCTCCACTTT.

The V and J genes are TRBV3-1 (or the pseudogene TRBV3-2) and TRBJ1-3; D is possibly TRBD1 (5 bases). The CDR3 length is 15 residues. The ends were cut back, 4 bases at V and 5 bases at J, with 15 bases in the middle. Germline CDR1 LGHDT, CDR2 YNNKEL (reference sequence). The CDR3 nucleotides read TGTGCCAGCAGCCTCACCGGGGCCCTGAGAAACACCATATATTTT. Translating it yields CASSLTGALRNTIYF.

The chain links TRBV24-1 to TRBJ1-1; 7 nucleotides match TRBD1. The J segment lost 1 base and the V segment lost 5 bases, leaving 3 bases of the junction unmatched. The germline gives CDR1 KGHDR, CDR2 SFDVKD. This CDR3 has 14 amino acids. As DNA, the CDR3 is TGTGCCACCAGTGGCACAGGGGAGAACACTGAAGCTTTCTTT. It encodes CATSGTGENTEAFF.

The chain carries TRBV3-1 (or the pseudogene TRBV3-2) and TRBJ2-7; D remains unclear. CDR3 size: 15 residues. Germline V gene data show CDR1 as LGHDT and CDR2 as YNNKEL (reference sequence). Trimming pared 1 base from V and 1 base from J, leaving 11 bases between. In DNA form, the CDR3 reads TGTGCCAGCAGCCAAGGGTATTCCGGGTCCTACGAGCAGTACTTC. It codes for CASSQGYSGSYEQYF.

The chain carries TRBV5-1 and TRBJ1-1; TRBD1 might be the D (6 bases). The CDR3 sequence is 14 residues long. Trimming took 0 bases from V and 4 from J, leaving 10 bases between them. CDR1 SGHRS and CDR2 YFSETQ come from the germline V gene. DNA of the CDR3: TGCGCCAGCAGCTTGGACAGGGAGAGCACTGAAGCTTTCTTT. Translating gives CASSLDRESTEAFF.

Turning to this clone: Within the sample, other DNA sequences also encode this same CDR3. The chain links TRBV19 to TRBJ1-1; maybe TRBD1 (5 bases). V lost 8 bases, J lost 1 base, and 8 bases lay in between. Germline V CDR1 and CDR2: LNHDA, SQIVND (reference sequence). This CDR3 is built from 12 residues. CDR3 DNA sequence: TGTGCCAGTCGTGACAGGAACACTGAAGCTTTCTTT. This gives the protein CASRDRNTEAFF. The full variable domain, with the rest looked up from reference TRBV19 and TRBJ1-1, is DGGITQSPKYLFRKEGQNVTLSCEQNLNHDAMYWYRQDPGQGLRLIYYSQIVNDFQKGDIAEGYSVSREKKESFPLTVTSAQKNPTAFYLCASRDRNTEAFFGQGTRLTVV.